Listed below are T cell receptor beta chains from one sample, sequenced in a study of tumor-infiltrating lymphocytes in primary liver carcinoma. TCRdb analysed the multiplex PCR reads with MiXCR anew, one entry per CDR3 protein. The sample shows about 310,000 distinct CDR3 sequences, about 62% of them seen only once. The material sequenced was peripheral blood. All receptors derive from a man aged 35 to 55 with primary liver carcinoma and hepatitis B virus infection. Each CDR3 is given with its conserved first and last residue.

v_call | cdr3_aa
TRBV5-6 | CASNRRDIYEQYF
TRBV12-3/TRBV12-4 | CTSSPTGLAGATYNEQFF
TRBV24-1 | CATSDTGIDRGEQYF
TRBV12-3/TRBV12-4 | CAGSPIGTEAFF
TRBV6-6 | CVSSRRDSLRTGNTIYF
TRBV5-6 | CASALQGAETQYF
TRBV5-1 | CASSLRDTNSYEQYF
TRBV5-4 | CASSKRDKAGTQYF
TRBV11-2 | CASSLVGGTKIQYF
TRBV15 | CATSRDSGATNEKLFF
TRBV5-5 | CASSLTRDQPQHF
TRBV7-9 | CASSLGIGLVGSEQFF
TRBV5-6 | CASTLQGETQYF
TRBV28 | CASSLSGPLTEEQYF
TRBV29-1 | CSVDRAGTYNEQLF
TRBV11-2 | CASSLVPGRNVQYF
TRBV5-1 | CASSSGIAGEGTDTQYF
TRBV12-3/TRBV12-4 | CVSNLRGKADTQYF
TRBV29-1 | CSVAIGTSGETQYF
TRBV19 | CASSRGGGNQPQHF
TRBV12-3/TRBV12-4 | CASSRSGGADTQYF
TRBV7-9 | CASSHNRGSSGRQETQYF
TRBV6-5 | CASSPSFRGTVQPQHF